This T cell receptor beta chain derives from a study of long-term antiretroviral therapy in people with HIV. For this clone: Its antigen is currently unknown.

There are 11 residues in the CDR3. CDR1 SGHAT and CDR2 FQNNGV come from the germline V gene. Trimming stripped 3 bases from V and 1 base from J, with 0 bases between. Study results and caveats: CDR3 lengths in HIV samples spanned a narrower range than controls. Patients on ART gained diversity, which nonetheless stayed below transplant donor controls. On ART adherence, viral resistance or therapy changes, no data were available. Dominance of pre-ART expanded clones persisted, fluctuating and often declining after ART.

The libraries were made with immunoSEQ v3.0 at survey level. TCRdb keeps only in-frame clones here, not all; method: immunoSEQ multiplex PCR. The table has some 35,000 clones, under 90% seen once. The chain uses TRBV11-2 and TRBJ1-1; D remains ambiguous. The sequencing used unsorted PBMCs, collected 0.4 years before starting antiretroviral therapy. This TCR was recovered from a man younger than 35 with HIV. This chain's CDR3 is CASSLNTEAFF. The CDR3 DNA reads as TGTGCCAGCAGCTTGAACACTGAAGCTTTCTTT.